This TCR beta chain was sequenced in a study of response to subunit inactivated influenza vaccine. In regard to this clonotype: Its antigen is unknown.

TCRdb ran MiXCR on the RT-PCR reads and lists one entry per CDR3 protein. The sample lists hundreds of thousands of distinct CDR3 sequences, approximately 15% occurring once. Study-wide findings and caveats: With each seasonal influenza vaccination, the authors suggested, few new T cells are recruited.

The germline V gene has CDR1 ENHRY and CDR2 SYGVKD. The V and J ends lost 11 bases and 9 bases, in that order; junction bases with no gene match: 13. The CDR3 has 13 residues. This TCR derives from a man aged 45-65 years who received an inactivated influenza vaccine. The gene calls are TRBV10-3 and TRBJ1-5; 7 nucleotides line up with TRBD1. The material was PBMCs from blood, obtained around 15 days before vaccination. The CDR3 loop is CAARDSWETPQHF. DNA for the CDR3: TGTGCCGCCCGGGACAGCTGGGAGACGCCCCAGCATTTT.